Sequencing of this TCR beta chain was carried out in a study of neurological immune-mediated disorders. Germline V gene lookup returns CDR1 SGHRS and CDR2 YFSETQ. The V segment lost 4 bases and the J segment 0 bases; nucleotides outside the gene matches: 17. The CDR3 length is 20 residues. In TCRdb, the 5' RACE reads were re-called with MiXCR into one record per CDR3 protein. Of roughly 50,000 distinct CDR3 sequences in the sample, roughly 12% were seen once. Ten or more counts support this clonotype. This receptor was identified in a woman aged 55-69 years with HTLV-1-associated myelopathy (HAM/TSP). The chain has TRBV5-1 and TRBJ2-1, with TRBD2 identical over 9 bases. The sequencing sample was made of PBMCs. CDR3 sequence (DNA): TGCGCCAGCAGCAAAAAGAGGCTAGCGGGAACCTCAACCTCCTACAATGAGCAGTTCTTC. Translation: CASSKKRLAGTSTSYNEQFF.